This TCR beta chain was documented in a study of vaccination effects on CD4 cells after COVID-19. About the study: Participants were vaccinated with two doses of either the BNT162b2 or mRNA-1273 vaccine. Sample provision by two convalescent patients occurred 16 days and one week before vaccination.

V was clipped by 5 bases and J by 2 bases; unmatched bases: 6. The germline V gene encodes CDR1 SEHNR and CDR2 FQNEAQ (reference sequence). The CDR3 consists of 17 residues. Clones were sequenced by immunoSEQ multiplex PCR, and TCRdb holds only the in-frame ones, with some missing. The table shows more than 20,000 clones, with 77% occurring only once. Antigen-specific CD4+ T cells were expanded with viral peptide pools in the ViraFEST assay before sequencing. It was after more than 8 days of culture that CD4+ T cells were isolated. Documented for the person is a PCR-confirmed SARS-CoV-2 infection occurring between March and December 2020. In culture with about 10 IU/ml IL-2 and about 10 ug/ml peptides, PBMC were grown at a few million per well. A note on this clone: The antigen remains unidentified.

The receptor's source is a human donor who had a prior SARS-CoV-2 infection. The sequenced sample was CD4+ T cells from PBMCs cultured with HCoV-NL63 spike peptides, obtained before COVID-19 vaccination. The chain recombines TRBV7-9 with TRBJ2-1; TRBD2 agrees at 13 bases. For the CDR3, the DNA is TGTGCCAGCAGCCCTACTAGCGGGGGGGCCCCCTACAATGAGCAGTTCTTC. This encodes CASSPTSGGAPYNEQFF. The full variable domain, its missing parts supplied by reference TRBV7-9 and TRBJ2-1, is DTGVSQNPRHKITKRGQNVTFRCDPISEHNRLYWYRQTLGQGPEFLTYFQNEAQLEKSRLLSDRFSAERPKGSFSTLEIQRTEQGDSAMYLCASSPTSGGAPYNEQFFGPGTRLTVL.